A single sample is the source of the 6 T cell receptor beta chains below, sequenced in a study of T cells in narcolepsy. Repertoires were generated with immunoSEQ multiplex PCR, while TCRdb's copy carries only in-frame clones and drops some. The table shows about 27,000 clones, with 75% to 80% occurring only once. The specimen was CD45RA- memory CD4+ T cells from PBMCs. These receptors came from a human donor with narcolepsy.

Note on this clone: Other DNA sequences in this sample translate to the same CDR3. V gene TRBV11-3 combines with J gene TRBJ2-1; 9 nucleotides match TRBD2. The CDR3 consists of 15 residues. J gave up 3 bases and V 3 bases, and 3 bases lay outside the gene matches. The germline V gene has CDR1 SGHNT and CDR2 YENEEA. The CDR3 DNA reads TGTGCCAGCAGCTTTAGCGGGGGTGACTACAATGAGCAGTTCTTC. It encodes CASSFSGGDYNEQFF.

The rearrangement links TRBV29-1 to TRBJ2-6; tentative D call: TRBD1 (5 bases). This CDR3 is 15 amino acids long. Between the trimmed V and J ends, which lost 3 bases and 2 bases, there was a span of 11 bases. Germline CDR1 is SQVTM and CDR2 is ANQGSEA. As DNA, the CDR3 is TGCAGCGTTGACGGCCAGGGAACTGGGGCCAACGTCCTGACTTTC. As protein: CSVDGQGTGANVLTF.

The chain uses TRBV6-1 and TRBJ2-7; 9 positions match TRBD1. The germline V gene encodes CDR1 MNHNS and CDR2 SASEGT. V lost 6 bases to trimming and J lost 2 bases; unmatched junction nucleotides: 2. The CDR3 length is 13 residues. CDR3 nucleotides: TGTGCCAGCAGCGGGACAGGGCCCTACGAGCAGTACTTC. Protein sequence: CASSGTGPYEQYF.

The V gene is TRBV6-1, the J gene TRBJ2-1, with D possibly matching TRBD2 (7 bases). Per the germline V gene, CDR1 is MNHNS and CDR2 is SASEGT. V lost 4 bases and J lost 7, with 17 bases in between. CDR3 size: 15 residues. The DNA for the CDR3 is TGTGCCAGCAGTGTCGTGAGGGGGGGGCGGAATGAGCAGTTCTTC. Encoded protein: CASSVVRGGRNEQFF.

This sequence joins TRBV18 and TRBJ2-1; no reliable D call. The CDR3 has 13 residues. The V and J ends lost 2 bases and 10 bases respectively, with 12 bases between them. Germline loops: CDR1 KGHSH, CDR2 LQKENI. The CDR3 loop reads CASSPTITEEQFF. The CDR3 DNA reads TGTGCCAGCTCACCAACCATCACGGAGGAGCAGTTCTTC.

The gene calls are TRBV1 and TRBJ2-1; the D call of TRBD2 is as the table states it, not checked on the DNA. TRBV1 is classified as a pseudogene. This CDR3 is built from 12 residues. Written as DNA, the CDR3 is TGCACCAGCAGCGCTAGTTTGGCTGAGCAGTTCTTC. Translation: CTSSASLAEQFF.